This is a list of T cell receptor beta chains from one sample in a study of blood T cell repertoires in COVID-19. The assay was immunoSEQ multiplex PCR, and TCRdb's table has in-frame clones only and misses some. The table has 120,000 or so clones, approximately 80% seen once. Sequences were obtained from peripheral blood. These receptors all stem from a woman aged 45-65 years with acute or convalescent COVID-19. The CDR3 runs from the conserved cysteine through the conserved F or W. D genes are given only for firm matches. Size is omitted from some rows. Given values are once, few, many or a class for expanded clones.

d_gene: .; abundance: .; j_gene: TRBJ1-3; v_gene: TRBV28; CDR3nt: TGTGCCAGTATCAGGGCCTTCCGTTCTGGAAACACCATATATTTT; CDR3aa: CASIRAFRSGNTIYF
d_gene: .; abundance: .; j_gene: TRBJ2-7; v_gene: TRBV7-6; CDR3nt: TGTGCCAGCAGCCTTCGCCCCCCTAAGCCAGCGCCTTCGGACGAGCAGTACTTC; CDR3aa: CASSLRPPKPAPSDEQYF
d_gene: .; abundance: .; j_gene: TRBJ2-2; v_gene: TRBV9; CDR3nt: TGTGCCAGCAGCGTCGGGTCTAGTTCCGGGGAGCTGTTTTTT; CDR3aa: CASSVGSSSGELFF
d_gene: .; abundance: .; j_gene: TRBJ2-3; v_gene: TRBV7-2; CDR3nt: TGTGCCAGCAGCTTGCGAGATACGCAGTATTTT; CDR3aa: CASSLRDTQYF
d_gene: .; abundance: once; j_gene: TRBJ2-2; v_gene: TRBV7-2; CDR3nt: TGTGCCAGCAGCTCCCAGGTTGGAACCGGGGAGCTGTTTTTT; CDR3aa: CASSSQVGTGELFF
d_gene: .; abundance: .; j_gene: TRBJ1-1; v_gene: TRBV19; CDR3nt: TGTGCCAGCACTGAAGGGAGGTGGAACACTGAAGCTTTCTTT; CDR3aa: CASTEGRWNTEAFF
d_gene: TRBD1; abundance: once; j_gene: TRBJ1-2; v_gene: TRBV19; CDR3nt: TGTGCCAGTAGTTCCGGGACAGGGTATGGCTATGGCTACACCTTC; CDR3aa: CASSSGTGYGYGYTF
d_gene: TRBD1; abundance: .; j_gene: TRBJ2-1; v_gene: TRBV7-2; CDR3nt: TGTGCCAGCAGCTTTCCGGGACAGGTTAAGCAGTTCTTC; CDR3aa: CASSFPGQVKQFF
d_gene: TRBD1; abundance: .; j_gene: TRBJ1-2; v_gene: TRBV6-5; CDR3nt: TGTGCCAGCAACCTCGGACAGGGTTCAGTGAGCTACACCTTC; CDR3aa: CASNLGQGSVSYTF
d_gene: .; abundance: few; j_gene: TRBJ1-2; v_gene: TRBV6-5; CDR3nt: TGTGCCAGCACAACCAGGGCAGGTTCATATGGCTACACCTTC; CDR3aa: CASTTRAGSYGYTF
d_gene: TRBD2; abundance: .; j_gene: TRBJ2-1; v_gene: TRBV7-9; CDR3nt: TGTGCCAGCAGCCGAGCCGGGACTAGCGGGTACAATGAGCAGTTCTTC; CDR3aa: CASSRAGTSGYNEQFF
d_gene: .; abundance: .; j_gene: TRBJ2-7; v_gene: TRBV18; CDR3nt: TGTGCCAGCTCGGCGGGACTGACCTACGAGCAGTACTTC; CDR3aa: CASSAGLTYEQYF
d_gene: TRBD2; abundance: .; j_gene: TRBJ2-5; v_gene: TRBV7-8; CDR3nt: TGTGCCAGCAGCTTACTTTCCGGGACTATAACTGCGACCCAGTACTTC; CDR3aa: CASSLLSGTITATQYF
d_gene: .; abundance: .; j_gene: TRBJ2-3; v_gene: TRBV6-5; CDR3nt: TGTGCCAGCAGGAGAACTAGATCGGCCGATACGCAGTATTTT; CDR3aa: CASRRTRSADTQYF
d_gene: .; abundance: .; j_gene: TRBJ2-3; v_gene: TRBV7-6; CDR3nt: TGTGCCAGCAGCTTAGCAGGGGCTAGCACAGATACGCAGTATTTT; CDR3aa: CASSLAGASTDTQYF
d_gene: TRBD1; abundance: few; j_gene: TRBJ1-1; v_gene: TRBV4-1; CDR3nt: TGCGCCAGCAGCCTAAACGGACAGGGTGTTACTGAAGCTTTCTTT; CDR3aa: CASSLNGQGVTEAFF
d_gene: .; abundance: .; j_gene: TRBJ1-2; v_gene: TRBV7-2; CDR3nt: TGTGCCAGCAGCTTGGGACATCCGGGAAATGGCTACACCTTC; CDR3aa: CASSLGHPGNGYTF
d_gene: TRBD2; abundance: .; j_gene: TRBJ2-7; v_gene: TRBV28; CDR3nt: TGTGCCAGCAGTTTAAGGGGACTAGCGGGAGTTTCGGGGCAGTACTTC; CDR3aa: CASSLRGLAGVSGQYF
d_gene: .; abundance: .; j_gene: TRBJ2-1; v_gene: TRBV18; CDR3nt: TGTGCCAGCTCACCCGTCATTCTATCGGGAGTAAACTACAATGAGCAGTTCTTC; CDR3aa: CASSPVILSGVNYNEQFF
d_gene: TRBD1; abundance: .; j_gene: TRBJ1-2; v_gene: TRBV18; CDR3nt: TGTGCCAGCTCACCTTCGGACAGGGGCGGCTATGGCTACACCTTC; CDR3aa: CASSPSDRGGYGYTF
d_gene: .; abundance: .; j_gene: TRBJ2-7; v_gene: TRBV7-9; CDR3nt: TGTGCCAGCAGCTTAGCTGGGTCCAGGGTGGATCAGTACTTC; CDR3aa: CASSLAGSRVDQYF
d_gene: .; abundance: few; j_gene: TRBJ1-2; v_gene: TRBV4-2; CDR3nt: TGTGCCAGCAGCGTAGGAGTGGACTATGGCTACACCTTC; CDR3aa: CASSVGVDYGYTF
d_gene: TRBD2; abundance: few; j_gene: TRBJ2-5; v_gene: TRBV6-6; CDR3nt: TGTGCCAGCAGTTGGACTAGCGGGAGGTACCAAGAGACCCAGTACTTC; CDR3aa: CASSWTSGRYQETQYF
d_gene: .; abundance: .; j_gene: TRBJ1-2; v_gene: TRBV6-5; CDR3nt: TGTGCCAGCAGTTATGGCCGGGGAGGGATCTATGGCTACACCTTC; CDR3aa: CASSYGRGGIYGYTF
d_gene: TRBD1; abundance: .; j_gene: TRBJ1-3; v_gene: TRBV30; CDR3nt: TGTGCCTGGAGCCGGGCCCGACAGGGCTTAGCCTCTGGAAACACCATATATTTT; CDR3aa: CAWSRARQGLASGNTIYF
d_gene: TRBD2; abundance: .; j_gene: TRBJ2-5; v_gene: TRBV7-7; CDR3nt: TGTGCTAGCAGCTTATCGGGTTTAGCGGGGACCCAGTACTTC; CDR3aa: CASSLSGLAGTQYF
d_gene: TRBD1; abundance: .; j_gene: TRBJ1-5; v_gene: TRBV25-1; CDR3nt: TGTGCCAGCAGTGACGGACAGGGGATCGGTCAGCCCCAGCATTTT; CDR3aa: CASSDGQGIGQPQHF
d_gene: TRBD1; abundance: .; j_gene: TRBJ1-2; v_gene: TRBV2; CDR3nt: TGTGCCAGCAGTGAATCCATTCGGGACAGCTTTACCTATGGCTACACCTTC; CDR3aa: CASSESIRDSFTYGYTF
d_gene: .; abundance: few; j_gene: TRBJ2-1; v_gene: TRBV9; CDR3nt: TGTGCCAGCAGCGGGCGAAGGGGCAGCAGTAGTCCCCTCCTCCCCAGCACCTACAATGAGCAGTTCTTC; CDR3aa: CASSGRRGSSSPLLPSTYNEQFF
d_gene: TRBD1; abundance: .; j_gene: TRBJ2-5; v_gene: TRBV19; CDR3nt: TGTGCCACAGGGACAGGGGGAAGAAGACCCCCACAAGAGACCCAGTACTTC; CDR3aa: CATGTGGRRPPQETQYF
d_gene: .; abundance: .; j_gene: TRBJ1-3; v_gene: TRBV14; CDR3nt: TGTGCCAGCAGCCAAGTTTCTGCGAACACCATATATTTT; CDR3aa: CASSQVSANTIYF
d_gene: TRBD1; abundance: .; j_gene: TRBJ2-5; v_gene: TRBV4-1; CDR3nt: TGCGCCAGCAGCCAAGGACAAGGACAGGGGGAAGAGACCCAGTACTTC; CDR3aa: CASSQGQGQGEETQYF
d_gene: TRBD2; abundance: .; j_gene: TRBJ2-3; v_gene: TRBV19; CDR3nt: TGTGCCAGTAGGGGCGGGGGACTATCCACAGATACGCAGTATTTT; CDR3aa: CASRGGGLSTDTQYF
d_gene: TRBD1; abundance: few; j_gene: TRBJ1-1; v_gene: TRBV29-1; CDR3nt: TGCAGCGTGCCTCCGGGACAGGGGATGAACACTGAAGCTTTCTTT; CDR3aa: CSVPPGQGMNTEAFF
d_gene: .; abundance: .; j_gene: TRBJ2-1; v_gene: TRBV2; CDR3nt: TGTGCCAGCAGTGAAGTCGTTGCGAATGAGCAGTTCTTC; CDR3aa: CASSEVVANEQFF
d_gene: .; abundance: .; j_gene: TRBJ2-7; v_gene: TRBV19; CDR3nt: TGTGCCAGTAGTGAAAACGGCTACGAGCAGTACTTC; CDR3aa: CASSENGYEQYF
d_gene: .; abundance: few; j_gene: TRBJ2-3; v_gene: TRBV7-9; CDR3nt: TGTGCCAGCAGCCCAAGGGACTTCACCTTTAGCACAGATACGCAGTATTTT; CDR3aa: CASSPRDFTFSTDTQYF
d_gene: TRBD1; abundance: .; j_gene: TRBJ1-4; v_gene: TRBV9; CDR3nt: TGTGCCAGCAGCACAGACAGGGGGTTTACTAATGAAAAACTGTTTTTT; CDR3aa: CASSTDRGFTNEKLFF
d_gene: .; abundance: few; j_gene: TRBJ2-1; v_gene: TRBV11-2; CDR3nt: TGTGCCAGCAGCTTAGAGTCGGGAGCTAAGCAGTTCTTC; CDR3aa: CASSLESGAKQFF